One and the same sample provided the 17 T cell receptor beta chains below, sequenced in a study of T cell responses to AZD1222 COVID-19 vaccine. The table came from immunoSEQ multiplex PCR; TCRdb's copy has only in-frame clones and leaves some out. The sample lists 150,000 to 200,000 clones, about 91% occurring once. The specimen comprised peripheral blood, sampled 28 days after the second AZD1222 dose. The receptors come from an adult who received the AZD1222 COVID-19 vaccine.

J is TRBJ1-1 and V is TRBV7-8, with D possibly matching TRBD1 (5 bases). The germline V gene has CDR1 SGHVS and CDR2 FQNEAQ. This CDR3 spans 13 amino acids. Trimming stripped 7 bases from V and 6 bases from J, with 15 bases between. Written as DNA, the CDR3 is TGTGCCAGCACCCCGGAACGGGACGCTGAAGCTTTCTTT. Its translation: CASTPERDAEAFF.

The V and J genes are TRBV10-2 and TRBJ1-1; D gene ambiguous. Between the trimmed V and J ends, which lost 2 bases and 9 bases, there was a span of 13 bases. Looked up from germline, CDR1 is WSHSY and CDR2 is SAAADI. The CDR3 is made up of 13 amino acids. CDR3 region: CASSETADGKAFF. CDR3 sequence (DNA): TGCGCCAGCAGTGAGACGGCTGACGGGAAAGCTTTCTTT.

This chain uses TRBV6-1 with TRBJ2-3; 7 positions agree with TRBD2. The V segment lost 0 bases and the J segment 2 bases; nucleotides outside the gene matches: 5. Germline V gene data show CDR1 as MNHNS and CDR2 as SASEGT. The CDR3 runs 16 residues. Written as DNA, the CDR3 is TGTGCCAGCAGTGAAGCGTGGGAGGGTATCACAGATACGCAGTATTTT. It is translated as CASSEAWEGITDTQYF.

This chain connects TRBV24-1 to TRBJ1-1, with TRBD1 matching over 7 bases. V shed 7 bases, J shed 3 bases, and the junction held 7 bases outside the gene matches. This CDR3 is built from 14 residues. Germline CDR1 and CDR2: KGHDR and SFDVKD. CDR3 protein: CATSNRGIDTEAFF. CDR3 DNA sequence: TGTGCCACCAGCAACAGGGGAATCGACACTGAAGCTTTCTTT.

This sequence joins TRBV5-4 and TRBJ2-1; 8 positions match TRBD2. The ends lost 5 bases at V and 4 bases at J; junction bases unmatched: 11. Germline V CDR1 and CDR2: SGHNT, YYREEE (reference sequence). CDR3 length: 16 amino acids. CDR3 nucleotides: TGTGCCAGCAGTTTTTCGGGGGGGGGCACTTACAATGAGCAGTTCTTC. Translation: CASSFSGGGTYNEQFF.

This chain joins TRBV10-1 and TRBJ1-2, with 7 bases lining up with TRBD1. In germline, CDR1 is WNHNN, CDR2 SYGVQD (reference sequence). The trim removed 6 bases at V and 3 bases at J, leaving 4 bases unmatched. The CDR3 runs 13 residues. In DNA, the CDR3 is TGCGCCAGCAGCTTCGGACAGGACTATGGCTACACCTTC. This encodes CASSFGQDYGYTF.

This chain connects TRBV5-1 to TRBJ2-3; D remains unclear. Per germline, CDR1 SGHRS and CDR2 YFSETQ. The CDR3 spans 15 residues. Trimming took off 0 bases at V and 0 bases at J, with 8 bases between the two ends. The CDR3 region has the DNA TGCGCCAGCAGCTTGGATGAAGGAAGCACAGATACGCAGTATTTT. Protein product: CASSLDEGSTDTQYF.

The CDR3 spells CASRTTGGLSEAFF. In DNA, the CDR3 is TGTGCCAGCAGAACAACAGGGGGCCTCTCTGAAGCTTTCTTT. This rearrangement joins TRBV6-5 to TRBJ1-1; 9 bases fit TRBD1. The germline gives CDR1 MNHEY, CDR2 SVGAGI. This CDR3 has 14 amino acids. The V gene end was trimmed by 6 bases and the J gene end by 6 bases; junction bases not matched to a gene: 8.

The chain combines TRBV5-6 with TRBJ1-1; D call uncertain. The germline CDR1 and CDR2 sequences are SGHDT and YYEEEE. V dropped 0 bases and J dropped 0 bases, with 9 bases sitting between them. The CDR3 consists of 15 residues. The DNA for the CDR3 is TGTGCCAGCAGCTTGGCTGGCAGCATGAACACTGAAGCTTTCTTT. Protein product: CASSLAGSMNTEAFF.

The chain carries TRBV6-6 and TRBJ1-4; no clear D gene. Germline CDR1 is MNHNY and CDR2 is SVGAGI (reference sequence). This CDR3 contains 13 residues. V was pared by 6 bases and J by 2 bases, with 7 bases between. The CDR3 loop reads CASRVGTNEKLFF. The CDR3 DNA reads TGTGCCAGCAGGGTGGGGACTAATGAAAAACTGTTTTTT.

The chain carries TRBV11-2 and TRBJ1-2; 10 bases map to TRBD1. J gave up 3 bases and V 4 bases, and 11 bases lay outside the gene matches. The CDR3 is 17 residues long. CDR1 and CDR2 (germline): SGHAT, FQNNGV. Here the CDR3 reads CASSSYGGTGADYGYTF. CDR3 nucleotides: TGTGCCAGCAGCTCTTATGGGGGGACAGGGGCGGACTATGGCTACACCTTC.

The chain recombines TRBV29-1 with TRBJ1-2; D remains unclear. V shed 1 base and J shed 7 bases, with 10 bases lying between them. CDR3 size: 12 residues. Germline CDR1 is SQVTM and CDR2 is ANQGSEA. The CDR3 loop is CSVEAGGTGYTF. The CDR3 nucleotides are TGCAGCGTTGAAGCTGGAGGCACTGGCTACACCTTC.

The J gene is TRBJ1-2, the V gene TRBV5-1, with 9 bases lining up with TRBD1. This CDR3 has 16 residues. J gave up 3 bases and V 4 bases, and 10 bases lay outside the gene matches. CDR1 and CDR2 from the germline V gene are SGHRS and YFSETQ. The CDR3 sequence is CASSNQQGAVDYGYTF. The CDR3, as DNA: TGCGCCAGCAGCAATCAACAGGGGGCAGTGGACTATGGCTACACCTTC.

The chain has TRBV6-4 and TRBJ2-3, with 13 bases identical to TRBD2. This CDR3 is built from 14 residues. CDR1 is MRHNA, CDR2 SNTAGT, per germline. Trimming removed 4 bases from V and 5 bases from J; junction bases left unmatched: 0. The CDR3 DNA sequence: TGTGCCAGCAGTGGACTAGCGGGGGGAGATACGCAGTATTTT. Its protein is CASSGLAGGDTQYF.

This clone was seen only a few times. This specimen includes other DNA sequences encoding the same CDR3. CDR3 nucleotide sequence: TGTGCCAGCAGCTTAGGACAGGGCTATGGCTACACCTTC. This encodes CASSLGQGYGYTF. The chain employs TRBV7-2 and TRBJ1-2, with TRBD1 matching 7 bases. Germline CDR1 is SGHTA and CDR2 is FQGNSA. The CDR3 spans 13 residues. Trimming took 1 base from V and 4 from J; bases not matched to a gene: 0.

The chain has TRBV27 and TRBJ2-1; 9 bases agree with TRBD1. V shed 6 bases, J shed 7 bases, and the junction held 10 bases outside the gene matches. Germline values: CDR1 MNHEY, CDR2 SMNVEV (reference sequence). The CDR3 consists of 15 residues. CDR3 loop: CASRPWDRAGNEQFF. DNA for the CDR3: TGTGCCAGCAGGCCTTGGGACAGGGCGGGGAATGAGCAGTTCTTC.

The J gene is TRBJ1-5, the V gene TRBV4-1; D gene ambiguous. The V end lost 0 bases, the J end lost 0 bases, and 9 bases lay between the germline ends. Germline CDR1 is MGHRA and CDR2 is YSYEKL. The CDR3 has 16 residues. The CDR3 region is CASSQDDRFSNQPQHF. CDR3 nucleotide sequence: TGCGCCAGCAGCCAAGACGACCGTTTTAGCAATCAGCCCCAGCATTTT.